This T cell receptor beta chain comes out of a study of CD8+ T cells in alopecia areata. The CDR3 spans 12 residues. CDR1 is GTSNPN, CDR2 SVGIG, per germline (reference sequence). Reverse transcribed after extraction, RNA yielded cDNA as the sequencing template. Assay used: immunoSEQ multiplex PCR; TCRdb lists only in-frame clones, some missing. Among 150,000 to 250,000 clones listed, 45% to 75% were seen once. General observations from the study: In blood and scalp, many expanded lesional clones persisted during tofacitinib. Scalp specimens additionally yield sequences from normal skin's resident alphabeta T cells. Tofacitinib significantly decreased scalp clonality and expanded CD8+ clones among top 100.

Points on this clone: Its target is not known.

The treatment: oral pan-JAK inhibitor, 5-10 mg twice daily. From PBMCs, CD4+ and CD8+ T cells were sorted. Sequencing was performed on CD4+ T cells sorted from blood, taken at week 4, from a patient treated with tofacitinib. This rearrangement joins TRBV30 to TRBJ2-2; D possibly corresponds to TRBD1 (6 bases). The receptor comes from a human donor with alopecia areata. The CDR3 here is CAQGHNTGELFF. The CDR3 DNA reads as TGTGCACAGGGACACAACACCGGGGAGCTGTTTTTT.